This passage covers 13 T cell receptor beta chains from one sample sequenced in a study of spatial heterogeneity in lung cancer. Study conclusions and caveats: In tumors, expanded intratumoral alpha and beta TCR counts tracked mutation counts.

The time point here: sample taken at primary tumor resection. Their antigen targets remain unknown. From the 5' RACE reads, TCRdb called clonotypes with MiXCR, one entry per CDR3 protein. Here the sample spans fewer than 20,000 distinct CDR3 sequences, approximately 7% being singletons. Material: lung tumor tissue, obtained at surgery. These receptors all come from a female donor with early-stage non-small cell lung cancer.

Remarks on this clonotype: A much larger clone differs by one base, so this may be a read error. This beta chain is an unintended read in a library built for alpha chains; its size means little. The chain recombines TRBV29-1 with TRBJ1-2, with 9 bases matching TRBD1. CDR1 SQVTM and CDR2 ANQGSEA come from the germline V gene. CDR3 length: 13 amino acids. CDR3 coding DNA: TGCTGCGTTGTGGGGCGACAGGGGGATGGCTACACCTTC. Its translation is CCVVGRQGDGYTF.

This clonotype showed up many times. A library made for alpha chains picked up this beta chain off target, so its size means little. The chain combines TRBV7-2 with TRBJ2-4; 11 bases fit TRBD1. V lost 1 base and J lost 7; bases outside the gene matches: 0. Germline V lookup: CDR1 SGHTA, CDR2 FQGNSA. This CDR3 comprises 14 residues. CDR3 sequence: CASSLGTGGNIQYF. The DNA of the CDR3 is TGTGCCAGCAGCTTAGGGACAGGGGGCAACATTCAGTACTTC.

This clonotype was counted only a few times. The size of this beta chain means little, since it is a stray read in a library made for alpha chains. The V gene is TRBV12-3 or TRBV12-4, the J gene TRBJ1-2; unclear D gene. The CDR3 contains 14 residues. Trimming took 4 bases from V and 0 from J, leaving 9 bases between them. The CDR3 loop is CASSSGAPNYGYTF. CDR3 sequence (DNA): TGTGCCAGCAGTTCAGGAGCCCCTAACTATGGCTACACCTTC.

This clonotype was seen many times. The library was built for alpha chains, so this beta chain is an off-target read and its size means little. The J gene is TRBJ2-5, the V gene TRBV28; D is undetermined. The CDR3 totals 13 residues. V was trimmed by 6 bases and J by 2 bases, leaving 10 bases between them. Germline CDR1 MDHEN, CDR2 SYDVKM. CDR3 nucleotides: TGTGCCAGCAGCCCCTGGCAGCAAGAGACCCAGTACTTC. Translating it yields CASSPWQQETQYF.

With regard to this clonotype: A much larger clone lies one base from this, so it may be a read error. This beta chain is a stray sequence in a library constructed for alpha chains; its clone size is not meaningful. The J gene is TRBJ1-6, the V gene TRBV7-8; the match to TRBD1 covers 7 bases. Looked up from germline, CDR1 is SGHVS and CDR2 is FQNEAQ. V shed 6 bases and J 11 bases; nucleotides not matched to a gene: 10. The CDR3 contains 14 residues. The CDR3 here is CASRFRGWNTPLHF. CDR3 DNA sequence: TGTGCCAGCAGGTTCAGGGGGTGGAACACACCCCTCCACTTT.

This clonotype appeared many times. As an off-target read in a library built for alpha chains, this beta chain has a frequency of little significance. The V call is TRBV6-5, the J call TRBJ2-7; 10 nucleotides align to TRBD1. CDR1 is MNHEY and CDR2 is SVGAGI in the germline V gene. This CDR3 spans 15 amino acids. Losses at the gene ends were 6 bases for V and 0 bases for J; bases not matched to a gene: 5. DNA of the CDR3: TGTGCCAGCAGCGGGGGACAGGGGACCTCCTACGAGCAGTACTTC. Translating gives CASSGGQGTSYEQYF.

As for this clonotype: This beta chain represents an off-target read in a library built for alpha chains; its size is of limited meaning. This chain links TRBV7-9 with TRBJ1-1; TRBD1 might be the D (6 bases). The length of the CDR3 is 17 residues. The ends were cut back, 4 bases at V and 0 bases at J, with 18 bases in the middle. Looked up from germline, CDR1 is SEHNR and CDR2 is FQNEAQ (reference sequence). For the CDR3, the DNA is TGTGCCAGCAGCTCCGGACAGACAAGCGTTGTGAACACTGAAGCTTTCTTT. Amino acid sequence: CASSSGQTSVVNTEAFF.

This clonotype occurred many times. This beta chain came through as a stray read in a library set up for alpha chains, and its size says little. The J gene is TRBJ2-1, the V gene TRBV3-1; TRBD2 matches 13 bases. Trimming cost V 6 bases and J 6 bases; bases outside gene matches: 5. Germline-derived CDR1 and CDR2 are LGHDT and YNNKEL (reference sequence). The CDR3 totals 15 residues. The CDR3 DNA reads as TGTGCCAGCAGTCGGACTAGCGGGGGATTCAATGAGCAGTTCTTC. This codes for CASSRTSGGFNEQFF.

This clonotype was observed many times. Found in a library prepared for alpha chains, this beta chain is an off-target read, and its abundance has little meaning. The genes are TRBV21-1 and TRBJ1-5; TRBD1 is the table's D call, not checked against the DNA. TRBV21-1 counts as a pseudogene. This CDR3 comprises 16 residues. In DNA form, the CDR3 reads TGTGCCAGCAGCAATACTCGTCGAGGGGGCAATCAGCCCCAGCATTTT. It translates to CASSNTRRGGNQPQHF.

As regards this clonotype: Found in a library prepared for alpha chains, this beta chain is an off-target read, and its abundance has little meaning. The CDR3 loop reads CASSSPTGGNYGYTF. CDR3 coding DNA: TGTGCCAGCAGTTCCCCGACAGGGGGCAACTATGGCTACACCTTC. This chain links TRBV6-6 with TRBJ1-2; 10 nucleotides line up with TRBD1. After removal of 4 bases from V and 2 bases from J, the junction contained 4 bases not matched to a gene. The CDR3 is 15 amino acids. Germline CDR1 is MNHNY and CDR2 is SVGAGI (reference sequence).

For this clonotype: This beta chain is an off-target read within a library intended for alpha chains, so its frequency means little. This chain links TRBV27 with TRBJ1-2; unclear D gene. Germline CDR1 and CDR2: MNHEY and SMNVEV (reference sequence). The CDR3 covers 10 residues. Between the trimmed V and J ends, which lost 8 bases and 14 bases, there was a span of 15 bases. CDR3 loop: CASSPRFWTF. In nucleotides, the CDR3 is TGTGCCAGCTCTCCGAGGTTTTGGACCTTC.

This clonotype was found a few times. The library was prepared for alpha chains; this beta chain is a stray read, so its frequency means little. V usage is TRBV7-8 and J usage is TRBJ2-5; D is ambiguous. The CDR3 is 14 residues long. In germline, CDR1 is SGHVS, CDR2 FQNEAQ. V was pared by 1 base and J by 5 bases, with 11 bases between. This chain's CDR3 is CASSLGSTGETQYF. CDR3 sequence (DNA): TGTGCCAGCAGCTTAGGGTCCACCGGGGAGACCCAGTACTTC.

In its sample, this clonotype was seen many times. Found in a library prepared for alpha chains, this beta chain is an off-target read, and its abundance has little meaning. The chain joins TRBV5-5 to TRBJ2-7; 10 positions agree with TRBD1. The CDR3 covers 14 residues. Germline CDR1 is SGHKS and CDR2 is YYEKEE (reference sequence). V was pared by 4 bases and J by 5 bases, with 6 bases of the junction left unmatched. CDR3 loop: CASSAGQGSDEQYF. The CDR3 DNA sequence: TGTGCCAGCAGCGCGGGACAGGGGAGCGACGAGCAGTACTTC.